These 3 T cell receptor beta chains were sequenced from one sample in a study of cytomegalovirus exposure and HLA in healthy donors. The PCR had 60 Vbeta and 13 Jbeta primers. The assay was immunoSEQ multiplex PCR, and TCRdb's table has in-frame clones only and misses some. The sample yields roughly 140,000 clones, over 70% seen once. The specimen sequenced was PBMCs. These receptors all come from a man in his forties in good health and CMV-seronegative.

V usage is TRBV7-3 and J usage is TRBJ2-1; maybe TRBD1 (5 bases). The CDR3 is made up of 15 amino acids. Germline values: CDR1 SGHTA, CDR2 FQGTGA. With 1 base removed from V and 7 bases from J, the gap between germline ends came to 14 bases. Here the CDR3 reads CASSLNSRVLNEQFF. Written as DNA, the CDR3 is TGTGCCAGCAGCTTAAACTCCAGGGTATTGAATGAGCAGTTCTTC.

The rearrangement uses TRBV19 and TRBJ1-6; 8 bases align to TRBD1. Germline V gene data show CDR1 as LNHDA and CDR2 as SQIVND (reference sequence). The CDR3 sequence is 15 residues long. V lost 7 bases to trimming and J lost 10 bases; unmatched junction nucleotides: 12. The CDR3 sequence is CASTDRVWEGSPLHF. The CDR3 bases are TGTGCCAGTACGGACAGGGTATGGGAAGGGTCACCCCTCCACTTT.

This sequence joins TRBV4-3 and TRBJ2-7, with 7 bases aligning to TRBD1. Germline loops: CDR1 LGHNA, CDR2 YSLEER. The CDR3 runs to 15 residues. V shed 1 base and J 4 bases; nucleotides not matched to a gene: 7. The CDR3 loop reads CASSQGRTGGYEQYF. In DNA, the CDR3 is TGCGCCAGCAGCCAAGGACGGACAGGCGGGTACGAGCAGTACTTC.